This TCR beta chain was documented in a study of CD8+CD57+ T cells in acquired aplastic anemia. Turning to the study itself: The DNA of sorted CD4+ and CD8+ cells averaged roughly 3.2 ug. Mean read depth for CD4+ cells from healthy donors was 9 million to 13 million.

Germline values: CDR1 MGHDK, CDR2 SYGVNS. This CDR3 is 12 amino acids long. V lost 6 bases, J lost 6 bases, and 3 bases stayed unmatched. Investigators profiled TCR beta VDJ and CDR3 from genomic DNA template. In TCRdb, the reads were re-called with MiXCR into one record per CDR3 protein. Of 180,000 or so distinct CDR3 sequences detected, about half appear once; the ten largest clones hold under 3.5%. The sample consisted of sorted CD4+, CD8+, or CD8+CD57+ T cells (not recorded which) from PBMCs. The chain joins TRBV25-1 to TRBJ1-2; the match to TRBD1 covers 8 bases. This clonotype was obtained from a human donor in good health. The CDR3 nucleotides are TGTGCCAGCAGGGACAGGGCTAATGGCTACACCTTC. Translating it yields CASRDRANGYTF.